The 16 T cell receptor beta chains given below trace back to one sample, sequenced in a study of control samples from healthy donors and cancer patients. Some clones are missing from TCRdb's copy, which holds only in-frame ones; the method was immunoSEQ multiplex PCR. The profile shows around 140,000 clones, around 94% of them singletons. Material: blood. The receptors derive from a man aged 35 to 55 in good health.

The V gene is TRBV29-1, the J gene TRBJ2-6, with 8 bases aligning to TRBD1. Losses at the gene ends were 2 bases for V and 2 bases for J; bases not matched to a gene: 5. CDR1 and CDR2 (germline): SQVTM, ANQGSEA. The CDR3 covers 16 residues. The CDR3 nucleotides are TGCAGCGTTGAAACAGGGGGTTTAGCTGGGGCCAACGTCCTGACTTTC. Its protein is CSVETGGLAGANVLTF.

The chain is built from TRBV6-2 or TRBV6-3 and TRBJ1-1, with a tentative D call TRBD1 (6 bases). Germline V gives CDR1 MNHEY, CDR2 SVGEGT. The CDR3 runs 16 residues. V lost 5 bases, J lost 4 bases, and 20 bases lay in between. The CDR3 loop is CASSRIRSGASTEAFF. The DNA of the CDR3 is TGTGCCAGCAGTCGAATCCGTTCGGGGGCTAGCACTGAAGCTTTCTTT.

This chain links TRBV6-4 with TRBJ1-2; 7 nucleotides agree with TRBD1. The CDR3 contains 15 residues. The V segment lost 2 bases and the J segment 4 bases; nucleotides outside the gene matches: 7. Germline CDR1 MRHNA, CDR2 SNTAGT. In nucleotides, the CDR3 is TGTGCCAGCAGTGACGGAGGGACAGCGCTCTATGGCTACACCTTC. Amino acid sequence: CASSDGGTALYGYTF.

The chain couples TRBV4-1 to TRBJ2-5; 7 nucleotides agree with TRBD2. The CDR3 loop spans 13 amino acids. The V segment lost 4 bases and the J segment 2 bases; nucleotides outside the gene matches: 1. The germline gives CDR1 MGHRA, CDR2 YSYEKL. CDR3 nucleotides: TGCGCCAGCAGCCGGGGGGGTCAAGAGACCCAGTACTTC. Protein product: CASSRGGQETQYF.

This chain joins TRBV6-5 and TRBJ1-4, with TRBD1 identical over 7 bases. Germline CDR1 reads MNHEY; CDR2 reads SVGAGI. The CDR3 covers 16 residues. J gave up 7 bases and V 0 bases, and 8 bases lay outside the gene matches. In nucleotides, the CDR3 is TGTGCCAGCAGTTACTCGTGGCAGGGGGAAGGTGAAAAACTGTTTTTT. This codes for CASSYSWQGEGEKLFF.

This chain connects TRBV27 to TRBJ1-6; TRBD1 matches 8 bases. J was trimmed by 10 bases and V by 3 bases; bases with no gene match: 5. The CDR3 has 14 amino acids. Germline V lookup: CDR1 MNHEY, CDR2 SMNVEV (reference sequence). In DNA, the CDR3 is TGTGCCAGCAGTTTGCATGGACAGGGATCACCCCTCCACTTT. This gives the protein CASSLHGQGSPLHF.

J is TRBJ2-7 and V is TRBV7-2; no clear D. The CDR3 is made up of 12 amino acids. Germline CDR1 reads SGHTA; CDR2 reads FQGNSA. Trimming shortened V by 2 bases and J by 4 bases, and 6 bases separated the two germline ends. CDR3 amino acids: CASSLIEYEQYF. For the CDR3, the DNA is TGTGCCAGCAGCTTAATCGAGTACGAGCAGTACTTC.

This clone is a singleton in its sample. This chain joins TRBV7-2 and TRBJ1-6; D unclear. With 5 bases removed from V and 9 bases from J, the gap between germline ends came to 11 bases. Germline loops: CDR1 SGHTA, CDR2 FQGNSA. The CDR3 extends over 13 amino acids. CDR3 nucleotides: TGTGCCAGCAGCCCGCCAACTCGTTCACCCCTCCACTTT. Translation gives CASSPPTRSPLHF. Combining the CDR3 with reference TRBV7-2 and TRBJ1-6 gives the whole variable domain GAGVSQSPSNKVTEKGKDVELRCDPISGHTALYWYRQSLGQGLEFLIYFQGNSAPDKSGLPSDRFSAERTGGSVSTLTIQRTQQEDSAVYLCASSPPTRSPLHFGNGTRLTVT.

The chain carries TRBV2 and TRBJ1-5; D uncertain. The germline V and J ends were trimmed by 8 bases and 1 base, with 6 bases remaining between them. The germline gives CDR1 SNHLY, CDR2 FYNNEI. The CDR3 loop spans 12 amino acids. The CDR3 region has the DNA TGTGCCAGCGAAGGGAGCAATCAGCCCCAGCATTTT. Its translation: CASEGSNQPQHF.

The rearrangement links TRBV5-4 to TRBJ2-5; possible D gene TRBD1, 6 bases. The CDR3 runs 15 residues. The V end was cut by 0 bases, the J end by 4 bases, with 13 bases between. Germline V gene data show CDR1 as SGHNT and CDR2 as YYREEE (reference sequence). The CDR3 reads CASSLVGGSGETQYF. CDR3 nucleotides: TGTGCCAGCAGCTTGGTAGGGGGATCCGGAGAGACCCAGTACTTC.

The chain recombines TRBV7-2 with TRBJ1-3; D not certain. Germline CDR1 reads SGHTA; CDR2 reads FQGNSA. The CDR3 loop spans 18 amino acids. Between the trimmed V and J ends, which lost 1 base and 3 bases, there was a span of 19 bases. In DNA form, the CDR3 reads TGTGCCAGCAGCTTAGATGGAACAATGAAGAGGCGTGGAAACACCATATATTTT. Amino acids: CASSLDGTMKRRGNTIYF.

This chain uses TRBV5-1 with TRBJ2-2; TRBD1 agrees at 7 bases. This CDR3 spans 17 amino acids. Germline values: CDR1 SGHRS, CDR2 YFSETQ. Trimming cost V 0 bases and J 0 bases; bases outside gene matches: 5. The CDR3, as DNA: TGCGCCAGCAGCTTGGTCCGGGACAGCGCGAACACCGGGGAGCTGTTTTTT. Encoded protein: CASSLVRDSANTGELFF.

The rearrangement links TRBV12-3 or TRBV12-4 to TRBJ1-4; D unresolved. The CDR3 runs to 12 residues. Trimming took 6 bases from V and 3 from J, leaving 5 bases between them. The CDR3 is CASSPSNEKLFF. The CDR3 DNA follows: TGTGCCAGCAGCCCATCTAATGAAAAACTGTTTTTT.

J is TRBJ2-2 and V is TRBV19, with 7 bases aligning to TRBD2. J gave up 5 bases and V 3 bases, and 6 bases lay outside the gene matches. The CDR3 extends over 15 amino acids. CDR1 and CDR2 (germline): LNHDA, SQIVND (reference sequence). The CDR3 loop is CASSISREGTGELFF. DNA of the CDR3: TGTGCCAGTAGTATCTCCAGGGAGGGGACCGGGGAGCTGTTTTTT.

The rearrangement uses TRBV5-1 and TRBJ2-3; no clear D gene. V lost 0 bases, J lost 1 base, and 12 bases lay in between. The CDR3 runs to 16 residues. Germline V gives CDR1 SGHRS, CDR2 YFSETQ. CDR3 in DNA: TGCGCCAGCAGCTTGGGGGTGCAGCACGGCACAGATACGCAGTATTTT. Protein: CASSLGVQHGTDTQYF.

The chain links TRBV9 to TRBJ1-1; 8 bases align to TRBD1. The junction had 5 bases not matched to a gene; V was cut back by 3 bases and J by 4 bases. The CDR3 covers 14 residues. Germline CDR1 reads SGDLS; CDR2 reads YYNGEE. Here the CDR3 DNA reads TGTGCCAGCAGCGCTACAGGGGGAGGCACTGAAGCTTTCTTT. Protein: CASSATGGGTEAFF. Complete variable domain (other parts from reference TRBV9 and TRBJ1-1): DSGVTQTPKHLITATGQRVTLRCSPRSGDLSVYWYQQSLDQGLQFLIQYYNGEERAKGNILERFSAQQFPDLHSELNLSSLELGDSALYFCASSATGGGTEAFFGQGTRLTVV.